This is a list of T cell receptor beta chains from one sample in a study of T-cell memory formation after mild COVID-19. TCRdb recomputed calls from the 5' RACE reads with MiXCR, one row per CDR3 protein. The sample holds 530,000 or so distinct CDR3 sequences; 15% to 20% are singletons and the top ten take roughly 8.2%. Sequencing was done on a sample of PBMCs or a T cell subset sorted from them (not recorded which). Source of these receptors: an adult woman who had mild COVID-19 (a few samples of this study predate the infection). Cell type and time point are not known. CDR3s include the opening cysteine and the closing phenylalanine or tryptophan. A D gene is named only where the DNA matches it firmly. Clone size is stated in some rows and not others, as once, few, many or a class when expanded.

TRBV19,TRBD1,TRBJ2-7,many,TGTGCCAGTAGTATCCGGGACAGCCTCTACGAGCAGTACTTC,CASSIRDSLYEQYF
TRBV20-1,-,TRBJ2-5,few,TGCAGTGCTAGAGATTTCCCTAGAGAGACCCAGTACTTC,CSARDFPRETQYF
TRBV30,TRBD2,TRBJ2-1,-,TGTGCCTGGAATGTAATAGCGGGAGTCGATGAGCAGTTCTTC,CAWNVIAGVDEQFF
TRBV24-1,-,TRBJ2-1,-,TGTGCCACCAGTGATTTCCGGGGCTATGAGCAGTTCTTC,CATSDFRGYEQFF
TRBV4-3,TRBD2,TRBJ2-3,-,TGCGCCAGCAGCCAAGAAGGGGCGGGAGGGAGGAATACGCAGTATTTT,CASSQEGAGGRNTQYF
TRBV7-8,-,TRBJ2-7,few,TGTGCCAGCAGCTCTCCGCCTCCCTACGAGCAGTACTTC,CASSSPPPYEQYF
TRBV27,-,TRBJ2-3,few,TGTGCCAGCACCGTCAGGCCCGAATTCACAGATACGCAGTATTTT,CASTVRPEFTDTQYF
TRBV7-7,-,TRBJ2-3,-,TGTGCTAGCAGCTTAGGGGACATCACAGATACGCAGTATTTT,CASSLGDITDTQYF
TRBV20-1,-,TRBJ1-1,many,TGCAGTGCTAGAGTTTGGGGGAACACTGAAGCTTTCTTT,CSARVWGNTEAFF
TRBV28,-,TRBJ2-1,-,TGTGCCAGCAAGGAGAGCTCCTACAATGAGCAGTTCTTC,CASKESSYNEQFF
TRBV15,-,TRBJ2-3,-,TGTGCCACCAGCAGAGTAGGTTTTACGCTCACAGATACGCAGTATTTT,CATSRVGFTLTDTQYF
TRBV12-3/TRBV12-4,-,TRBJ2-3,-,TGTGCCAGCAGTTGGTGGGGGGTCACAGATACGCAGTATTTT,CASSWWGVTDTQYF
TRBV5-4,-,TRBJ1-2,-,TGTGCCAGCAGCTTGGAGGCAGGCTACTATGGCTACACCTTC,CASSLEAGYYGYTF
TRBV9,TRBD2,TRBJ2-1,few,TGTGCCAGCAGCGTAAAGCGGGGGGGCCACAATGAGCAGTTCTTC,CASSVKRGGHNEQFF
TRBV4-3,-,TRBJ2-5,few,TGCGCCAGCAGCCAAGATTGGCTAGAAGAGACCCAGTACTTC,CASSQDWLEETQYF
TRBV24-1,-,TRBJ1-2,few,TGTGCCACCAGTGATTCAGCGACACTTTCCTATGGCTACACCTTC,CATSDSATLSYGYTF
TRBV9,-,TRBJ2-3,-,TGTGCCAGCAGCGTAGAGCCCGGAGGGGATACGCAGTATTTT,CASSVEPGGDTQYF
TRBV2,-,TRBJ1-5,-,TGTGCCAGCAGTGAGGGATTGACCCCAAGTCAGCCCCAGCATTTT,CASSEGLTPSQPQHF
TRBV7-9,-,TRBJ1-5,-,TGTGCCAGCAGCTCTCTCCGGGGCGGCAATCAGCCCCAGCATTTT,CASSSLRGGNQPQHF
TRBV28,-,TRBJ1-5,few,TGTGCCAGCAGTTTCTTGTCGTTCAATCAGCCCCAGCATTTT,CASSFLSFNQPQHF
TRBV27,TRBD1,TRBJ2-1,-,TGTGCCACCCGGACAGGGCATCGTAAACACAGCAACAATGAGCAGTTCTTC,CATRTGHRKHSNNEQFF
TRBV12-3/TRBV12-4,-,TRBJ2-3,-,TGTGCCAGCAGTTTGGACTCCACTAGCACAGATACGCAGTATTTT,CASSLDSTSTDTQYF
TRBV11-3,-,TRBJ2-2,few,TGTGCCAGCAGCCCCTGGGGAGAACTGAACACCGGGGAGCTGTTTTTT,CASSPWGELNTGELFF
TRBV29-1,-,TRBJ1-4,-,TGCAGCGCGGGGAGGGGAATCGGTGAAAAACTGTTTTTT,CSAGRGIGEKLFF
TRBV4-1,TRBD1,TRBJ1-1,few,TGCGCCAGCAGCCAGAGGGATAGGGGGCCCTCCCCTGAAGCTTTCTTT,CASSQRDRGPSPEAFF
TRBV29-1,-,TRBJ2-4,few,TGCAGCGTACAGACGGCTGCCATTCAGTACTTC,CSVQTAAIQYF
TRBV5-1,-,TRBJ2-1,-,TGCGCCAGCAGCCCCGAGGGCCATCCCTTTACTTCGTGGGAGCAGTTCTTC,CASSPEGHPFTSWEQFF
TRBV29-1,-,TRBJ1-2,-,TGCAGCGTTGACGAGGGGGGAGGCTACACCTTC,CSVDEGGGYTF
TRBV9,TRBD1,TRBJ2-1,-,TGTGCCAGCAGCGTAGTAGGGACAGGGGTTTCTGATGAGCAGTTCTTC,CASSVVGTGVSDEQFF